Shown below are 21 T cell receptor beta chains from a single sample sequenced in a study of blood T cell repertoires in COVID-19 (TCRdb year 2020). Libraries were constructed by the immunoSEQ multiplex PCR assay. TCRdb holds this immuneACCESS table with in-frame rearrangements only. Some clones are missing; in checked studies, unresolved V genes explain under half, and the rest has no known cause. The sample profile shows approximately 150,000 clones; approximately 78% of them were found once. The top ten clones comprise around 15% of the sample. What was sequenced was peripheral blood. The source of these receptors is a human donor with acute or convalescent COVID-19. The donor label of this sample is uncertain.

The table lists this clone with a few counts. The J gene is TRBJ2-2, the V gene TRBV27; 8 positions match TRBD2. CDR1 and CDR2 from the germline V gene are MNHEY and SMNVEV (reference sequence). The CDR3 loop spans 16 amino acids. The junction had 12 bases not matched to a gene; V was cut back by 8 bases and J by 4 bases. The CDR3 region is CASGLYGGVLTGELFF. The CDR3 DNA reads TGTGCCAGCGGACTCTACGGGGGGGTCCTCACCGGGGAGCTGTTTTTT.

J is TRBJ1-2 and V is TRBV6-5; 8 bases are shared with TRBD1. Germline V CDR1 and CDR2: MNHEY, SVGAGI. The CDR3 covers 14 residues. Trimming cost V 5 bases and J 7 bases; bases outside gene matches: 9. CDR3 in amino acids: CASSRQDRAGGYTF. In DNA form, the CDR3 reads TGTGCCAGCAGTCGCCAGGACAGGGCGGGTGGCTACACCTTC.

The chain couples TRBV5-1 to TRBJ1-1; D might be TRBD1 (6 bases). This CDR3 comprises 13 residues. The V end was cut by 4 bases, the J end by 6 bases, with 13 bases between. Looked up from germline, CDR1 is SGHRS and CDR2 is YFSETQ. Here the CDR3 reads CASSPGRQAEAFF. CDR3 in DNA: TGCGCCAGCAGCCCGGGACGACAGGCTGAAGCTTTCTTT.

This clone was counted between two and nine times. The chain combines TRBV2 with TRBJ2-2; 7 nucleotides align to TRBD1. From germline, CDR1 is SNHLY and CDR2 FYNNEI. V lost 6 bases and J lost 4; bases outside the gene matches: 11. The CDR3 totals 16 residues. CDR3 coding DNA: TGTGCCAGCAGCGTAGACAGGGCGCAGTCCACCGGGGAGCTGTTTTTT. This gives the protein CASSVDRAQSTGELFF.

This clone appeared once. V is TRBV7-2 and J is TRBJ1-5; TRBD1 aligns across 12 bases. Per the germline V gene, CDR1 is SGHTA and CDR2 is FQGNSA. V dropped 2 bases and J dropped 1; count of bases not matched to a gene: 9. The CDR3 is 19 amino acids. CDR3 amino acids: CASSLRGTGGPLSNQPQHF. Here the CDR3 DNA reads TGTGCCAGCAGCTTAAGGGGGACAGGGGGCCCATTAAGCAATCAGCCCCAGCATTTT.

The rearrangement links TRBV2 to TRBJ1-2, with D maybe TRBD1 (6 bases). Trimming cost V 3 bases and J 9 bases, with 17 bases left between them. The CDR3 is 14 residues long. Germline CDR1 and CDR2: SNHLY and FYNNEI. The CDR3: CASSDRTAKNRYTF. The CDR3 DNA reads as TGTGCCAGCAGTGACAGGACAGCAAAGAATCGCTACACCTTC.

The chain uses TRBV5-1 and TRBJ2-4; TRBD2 might be the D (6 bases). The CDR3 is 16 amino acids. The germline gives CDR1 SGHRS, CDR2 YFSETQ. V lost 0 bases, J lost 0 bases, and 10 bases lay in between. The CDR3 nucleotides are TGCGCCAGCAGCTTGGTGGGGGGACTAGCCAAAAACATTCAGTACTTC. Translation gives CASSLVGGLAKNIQYF.

This chain connects TRBV6-4 to TRBJ2-1; D gene ambiguous. CDR3 length: 14 amino acids. The ends were cut back, 3 bases at V and 6 bases at J, with 12 bases in the middle. The germline gives CDR1 MRHNA, CDR2 SNTAGT. The chain's CDR3 is CASSEMMWANEQFF. CDR3 bases: TGTGCCAGCAGTGAAATGATGTGGGCCAATGAGCAGTTCTTC.

The chain uses TRBV21-1 and TRBJ2-3; the table's D call TRBD2 went unverified against the DNA. TRBV21-1 corresponds to a pseudogene. The CDR3 has 11 amino acids. The CDR3 loop reads CASSSRTTQYF. For the CDR3, the DNA is TGTGCCAGCAGTAGTCGTACTACGCAGTATTTT.

A few counts support this clone. This rearrangement joins TRBV7-2 to TRBJ2-5; 8 bases map to TRBD2. The CDR3 has 14 residues. V dropped 5 bases and J dropped 5; count of bases not matched to a gene: 7. Germline V gene data show CDR1 as SGHTA and CDR2 as FQGNSA. CDR3 bases: TGTGCCAGCAGCGAGCGGGGGTCCCGGGAGACCCAGTACTTC. Translated, it gives CASSERGSRETQYF. The full variable domain, rest sourced from reference TRBV7-2 and TRBJ2-5, is GAGVSQSPSNKVTEKGKDVELRCDPISGHTALYWYRQSLGQGLEFLIYFQGNSAPDKSGLPSDRFSAERTGGSVSTLTIQRTQQEDSAVYLCASSERGSRETQYFGPGTRLLVL.

This chain uses TRBV28 with TRBJ1-1, with D hard to call. CDR3 length equals 16 residues. CDR1 is MDHEN, CDR2 SYDVKM, per germline. V shed 7 bases and J shed 1 base, with 19 bases lying between them. This chain's CDR3 is CASNTPGTGRNTEAFF. CDR3 DNA sequence: TGTGCCAGCAACACCCCGGGAACTGGAAGGAACACTGAAGCTTTCTTT.

This chain connects TRBV6-1 to TRBJ1-6; TRBD1 is a possible D gene (5 bases). The V end was cut by 1 base, the J end by 6 bases, with 13 bases between. The CDR3 is 16 residues long. Per the germline V gene, CDR1 is MNHNS and CDR2 is SASEGT. The CDR3 region has the DNA TGTGCCAGCAGTGAAGAGGCAGGGCGAAGTAATTCACCCCTCCACTTT. Protein: CASSEEAGRSNSPLHF.

V is TRBV18 and J is TRBJ1-5, with a possible D match to TRBD1 (6 bases). CDR3 length equals 15 residues. Germline lookup yields CDR1 KGHSH and CDR2 LQKENI. V was pared by 3 bases and J by 3 bases, with 12 bases between. As DNA, the CDR3 is TGTGCCAGCTCACCCGGCGACAGGTTCAATCAGCCCCAGCATTTT. Translation: CASSPGDRFNQPQHF. Full variable domain (missing parts from reference TRBV18 and TRBJ1-5): NAGVMQNPRHLVRRRGQEARLRCSPMKGHSHVYWYRQLPEEGLKFMVYLQKENIIDESGMPKERFSAEFPKEGPSILRIQQVVRGDSAAYFCASSPGDRFNQPQHFGDGTRLSIL.

The gene calls are TRBV10-3 and TRBJ1-1; 7 nucleotides agree with TRBD1. CDR1 and CDR2 (germline): ENHRY, SYGVKD. The CDR3 is made up of 18 amino acids. Unmatched junction bases numbered 14, after V lost 3 bases and J lost 1 base. The CDR3 region is CAISDRGSKGAQNTEAFF. CDR3 bases: TGTGCCATCAGTGACCGGGGTTCTAAGGGGGCCCAGAACACTGAAGCTTTCTTT.

The gene calls are TRBV3-1 (or the pseudogene TRBV3-2) and TRBJ2-5, with 9 bases lining up with TRBD2. Germline V gene data show CDR1 as LGHDT and CDR2 as YNNKEL (reference sequence). V lost 4 bases, J lost 4 bases, and 7 bases stayed unmatched. There are 15 residues in the CDR3. The CDR3 loop is CASSRDAGGAETQYF. The CDR3 nucleotides read TGTGCCAGCAGCCGAGACGCGGGGGGGGCAGAGACCCAGTACTTC.

V gene TRBV6-4 combines with J gene TRBJ2-2, with TRBD1 matching 7 bases. The CDR3 is made up of 14 amino acids. V gave up 3 bases and J gave up 6 bases; unmatched junction bases: 4. Germline-derived CDR1 and CDR2 are MRHNA and SNTAGT. The CDR3 sequence is CASSEQGDSGELFF. The DNA of the CDR3 is TGTGCCAGCAGTGAGCAGGGGGATTCCGGGGAGCTGTTTTTT.

This clone was recorded at least ten times. The same CDR3 also results from other DNA sequences found in this sample. The chain combines TRBV19 with TRBJ1-1, with 8 bases lining up with TRBD1. Trimming at V came to 3 bases and at J to 1 base, leaving 1 base not matched to a gene. Germline V CDR1 and CDR2: LNHDA, SQIVND (reference sequence). The CDR3 is 14 amino acids. The CDR3 spells CASSIGQGNTEAFF. DNA for the CDR3: TGTGCCAGTAGTATTGGACAGGGGAACACTGAAGCTTTCTTT.

The chain recombines TRBV5-4 with TRBJ2-7; D ambiguous. The CDR3 is 13 residues long. V was shortened by 2 bases and J by 4 bases, with 10 bases between the two germline ends. CDR1 is SGHNT, CDR2 YYREEE, per germline (reference sequence). The CDR3, as DNA: TGTGCCAGCAGCTTTTATCAGTCGTACGAGCAGTACTTC. Translated: CASSFYQSYEQYF.

This chain connects TRBV6-5 to TRBJ1-2; the D is unclear. V was clipped by 5 bases and J by 8 bases, with 21 bases between them. The CDR3 is 15 amino acids. Per the germline V gene, CDR1 is MNHEY and CDR2 is SVGAGI. The CDR3, as DNA: TGTGCCAGCAGTAGGCGAGGGTCAGCTTTCGGCGGCTACACCTTC. It specifies CASSRRGSAFGGYTF.

The genes are TRBV2 and TRBJ1-2; 8 nucleotides agree with TRBD1. The V segment lost 3 bases and the J segment 2 bases; nucleotides outside the gene matches: 8. From germline, CDR1 is SNHLY and CDR2 FYNNEI. This CDR3 comprises 16 residues. The CDR3 DNA is TGTGCCAGCAGTGACTTAGGGGGACAGGCGAACTATGGCTACACCTTC. Protein product: CASSDLGGQANYGYTF.

A few counts support this clone. The V gene is TRBV3-1 (or the pseudogene TRBV3-2), the J gene TRBJ1-1; D uncertain. Looked up from germline, CDR1 is LGHDT and CDR2 is YNNKEL (reference sequence). The CDR3 loop spans 13 amino acids. V lost 4 bases to trimming and J lost 1 base, with 7 bases between them. The CDR3 DNA reads TGTGCCAGCAGCCCTGTTCCGAACACTGAAGCTTTCTTT. Translated: CASSPVPNTEAFF.